What follows describes a single T cell receptor beta chain. These data come from a study of T-cell memory formation after mild COVID-19. CDR3 length: 16 amino acids. V lost 5 bases to trimming and J lost 6 bases, with 20 bases between them. 5'RACE with constant-segment primers built TCRalpha and TCRbeta cDNA libraries with UMIs. Via MiXCR, TCRdb re-called the 5' RACE reads, giving one row per CDR3 protein. The sample consists of 210,000 or so distinct CDR3 sequences, around 18% of them appearing once. The sample comprised PBMCs or a T cell subset sorted from them (not recorded which). The receptor's source is an adult woman who had mild COVID-19 (a few samples of this study predate the infection). Cell type and time point are not known. The chain links TRBV12-3 or TRBV12-4 to TRBJ1-5; D remains ambiguous. The CDR3 spells CASSARTGAASQPQHF. The CDR3 DNA reads TGTGCCAGCAGTGCCCGGACGGGCGCCGCGTCTCAGCCCCAGCATTTT.